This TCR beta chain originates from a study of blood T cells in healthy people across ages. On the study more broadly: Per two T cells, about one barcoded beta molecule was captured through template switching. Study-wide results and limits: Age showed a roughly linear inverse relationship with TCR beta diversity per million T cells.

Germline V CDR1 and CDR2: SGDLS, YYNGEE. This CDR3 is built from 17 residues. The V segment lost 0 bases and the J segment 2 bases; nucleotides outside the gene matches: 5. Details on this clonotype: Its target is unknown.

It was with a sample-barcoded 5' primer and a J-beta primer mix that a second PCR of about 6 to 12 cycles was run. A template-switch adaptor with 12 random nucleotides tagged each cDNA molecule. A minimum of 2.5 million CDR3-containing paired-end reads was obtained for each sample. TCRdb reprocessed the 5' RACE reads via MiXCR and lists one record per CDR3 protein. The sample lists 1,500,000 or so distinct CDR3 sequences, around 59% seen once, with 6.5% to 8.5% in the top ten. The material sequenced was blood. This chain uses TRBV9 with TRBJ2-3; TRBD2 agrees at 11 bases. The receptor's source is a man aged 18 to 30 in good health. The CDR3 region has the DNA TGTGCCAGCAGCGTAGCGCCGGGACTAGCGGACACAGATACGCAGTATTTT. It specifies CASSVAPGLADTDTQYF.